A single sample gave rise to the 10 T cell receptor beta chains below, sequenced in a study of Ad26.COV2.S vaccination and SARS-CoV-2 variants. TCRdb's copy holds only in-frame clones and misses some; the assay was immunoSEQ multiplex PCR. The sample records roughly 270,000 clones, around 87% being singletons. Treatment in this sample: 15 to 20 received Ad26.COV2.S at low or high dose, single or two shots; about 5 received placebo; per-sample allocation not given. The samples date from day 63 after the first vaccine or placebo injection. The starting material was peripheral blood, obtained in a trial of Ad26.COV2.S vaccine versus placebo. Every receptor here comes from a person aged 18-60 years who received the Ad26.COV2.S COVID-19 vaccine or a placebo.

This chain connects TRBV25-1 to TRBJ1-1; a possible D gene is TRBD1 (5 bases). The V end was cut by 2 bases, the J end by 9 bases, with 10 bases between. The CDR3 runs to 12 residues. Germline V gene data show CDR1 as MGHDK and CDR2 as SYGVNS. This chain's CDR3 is CASSEGGWKAFF. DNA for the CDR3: TGTGCCAGCAGTGAAGGGGGATGGAAAGCTTTCTTT.

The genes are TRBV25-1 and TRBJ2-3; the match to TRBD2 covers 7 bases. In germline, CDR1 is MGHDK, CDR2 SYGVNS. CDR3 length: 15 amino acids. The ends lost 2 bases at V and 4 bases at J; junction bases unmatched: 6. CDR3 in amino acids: CASSEGGSRPDTQYF. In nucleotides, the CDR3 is TGTGCCAGCAGTGAAGGCGGGAGTCGCCCAGATACGCAGTATTTT. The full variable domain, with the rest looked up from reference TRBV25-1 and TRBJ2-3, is EADIYQTPRYLVIGTGKKITLECSQTMGHDKMYWYQQDPGMELHLIHYSYGVNSTEKGDLSSESTVSRIRTEHFPLTLESARPSHTSQYLCASSEGGSRPDTQYFGPGTRLTVL.

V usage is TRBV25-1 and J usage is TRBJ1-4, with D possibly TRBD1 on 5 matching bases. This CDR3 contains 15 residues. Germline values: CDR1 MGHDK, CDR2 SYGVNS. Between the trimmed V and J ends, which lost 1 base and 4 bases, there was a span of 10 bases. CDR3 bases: TGTGCCAGCAGTGAATCTGCAGGGTATAATGAAAAACTGTTTTTT. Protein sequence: CASSESAGYNEKLFF.

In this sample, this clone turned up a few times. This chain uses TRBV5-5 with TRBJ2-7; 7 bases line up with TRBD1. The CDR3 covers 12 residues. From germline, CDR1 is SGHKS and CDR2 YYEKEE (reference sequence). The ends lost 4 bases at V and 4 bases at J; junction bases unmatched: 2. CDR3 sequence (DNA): TGTGCCAGCAGCCAGACAGGGTACGAGCAGTACTTC. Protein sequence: CASSQTGYEQYF.

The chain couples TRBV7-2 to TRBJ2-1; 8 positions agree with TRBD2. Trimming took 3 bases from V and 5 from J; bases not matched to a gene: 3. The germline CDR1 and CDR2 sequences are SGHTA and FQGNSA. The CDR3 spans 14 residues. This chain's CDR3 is CASSFSGIHNEQFF. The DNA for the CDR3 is TGTGCCAGCAGCTTTAGCGGGATTCACAATGAGCAGTTCTTC.

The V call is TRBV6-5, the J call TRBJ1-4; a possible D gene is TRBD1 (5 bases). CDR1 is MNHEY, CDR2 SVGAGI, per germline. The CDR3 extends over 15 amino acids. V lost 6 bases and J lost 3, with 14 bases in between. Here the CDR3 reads CASSAGGAANEKLFF. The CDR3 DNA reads TGTGCCAGCAGCGCCGGCGGGGCGGCTAATGAAAAACTGTTTTTT.

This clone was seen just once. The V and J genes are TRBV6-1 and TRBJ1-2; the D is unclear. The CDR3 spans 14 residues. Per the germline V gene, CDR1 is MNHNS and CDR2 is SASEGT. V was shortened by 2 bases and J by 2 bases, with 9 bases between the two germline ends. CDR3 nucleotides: TGTGCCAGCAGTGAACCAACCGGGAACTATGGCTACACCTTC. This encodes CASSEPTGNYGYTF.

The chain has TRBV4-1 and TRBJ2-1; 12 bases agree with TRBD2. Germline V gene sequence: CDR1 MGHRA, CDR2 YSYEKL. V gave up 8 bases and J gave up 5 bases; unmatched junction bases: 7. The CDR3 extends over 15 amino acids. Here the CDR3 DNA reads TGCGCCAGCTCGTCGACTAGCGGGAGCCACAATGAGCAGTTCTTC. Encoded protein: CASSSTSGSHNEQFF.

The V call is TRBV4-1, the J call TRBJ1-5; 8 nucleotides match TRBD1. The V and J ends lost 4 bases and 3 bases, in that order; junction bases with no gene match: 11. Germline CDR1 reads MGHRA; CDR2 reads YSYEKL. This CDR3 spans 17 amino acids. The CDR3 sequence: CASSPRGQVSINQPQHF. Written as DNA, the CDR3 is TGCGCCAGCAGCCCGAGGGGACAGGTTTCAATCAATCAGCCCCAGCATTTT.

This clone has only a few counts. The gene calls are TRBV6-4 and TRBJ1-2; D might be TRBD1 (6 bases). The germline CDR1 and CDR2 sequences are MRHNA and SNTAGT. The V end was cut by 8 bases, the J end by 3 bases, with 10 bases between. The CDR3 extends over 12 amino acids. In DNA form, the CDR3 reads TGTGCCAGCGGGGGGCCAGACTATGGCTACACCTTC. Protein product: CASGGPDYGYTF.